A selection of T cell receptor beta chains follows, all from one sample in a study of OX40 agonist ivuxolimab in advanced cancers. Clones were sequenced by immunoSEQ multiplex PCR, and TCRdb holds only the in-frame ones, with some missing. The sample carries some 45,000 clones, just over 85% recorded once. This specimen consisted of CD4+ or CD8+ T cells sorted from blood, obtained in a trial of the OX40 agonist ivuxolimab. The receptors were sampled from an adult with an advanced solid tumor such as melanoma, head and neck, liver or kidney cancer. Both conserved end residues are part of each CDR3. A D gene is named only where the DNA matches it firmly. For some rows the clone size is stated as once, few or many, or as a class when expanded; others skip it.

cdr3_length d_call clone_size j_call v_call cdr3_aa cdr3_nt
14 . few TRBJ1-1 TRBV9 CASSVEGGYTEAFF TGTGCCAGCAGCGTAGAGGGGGGATACACTGAAGCTTTCTTT
14 . few TRBJ2-1 TRBV7-5 CASSSLGSNNEQFF TGTGCCAGCAGCTCTCTGGGCTCCAACAATGAGCAGTTCTTC
14 . . TRBJ2-3 TRBV4-3 CASSQEGRLDTQYF TGCGCCAGCAGCCAAGAGGGTAGGCTAGATACGCAGTATTTT
15 TRBD2 . TRBJ2-3 TRBV4-2 CASSQKLAGDDTQYF TGTGCCAGCAGCCAAAAGTTAGCGGGGGATGATACGCAGTATTTT
13 . . TRBJ1-3 TRBV5-6 CASSREYGNTIYF TGTGCCAGCAGCAGGGAATATGGAAACACCATATATTTT
14 TRBD2 . TRBJ2-3 TRBV6-5 CASSYKVGGNTQYF TGTGCCAGCAGTTACAAGGTGGGGGGGAATACGCAGTATTTT
15 TRBD1 . TRBJ2-5 TRBV28 CASKGTGMLEETQYF TGTGCCAGCAAGGGGACAGGGATGCTGGAAGAGACCCAGTACTTC
13 . . TRBJ2-7 TRBV7-9 CASSPTGFLEQYF TGTGCCAGCAGCCCTACAGGGTTTCTCGAGCAGTACTTC
13 . . TRBJ1-5 TRBV6-5 CASTKQGNQPQHF TGTGCCAGCACCAAACAGGGAAATCAGCCCCAGCATTTT
14 . . TRBJ2-7 TRBV2 CASSEEGRGYEQYF TGTGCCAGCAGTGAAGAGGGCAGGGGCTACGAGCAGTACTTC